This T cell receptor (beta chain) originates from a study of T cell changes during pregnancy in multiple sclerosis (dated by TCRdb to about 2019). The study in broad terms: Changes in the T cell repertoire over the course of pregnancy were examined in this study in women with multiple sclerosis.

To prepare the library, the immunoSEQ multiplex PCR assay was applied. This immuneACCESS table, as held by TCRdb, lists in-frame sequences with V and J called but not all clones. Of the missing ones, under half trace to an unresolved V gene in checked studies; the others have no known cause. This sample has tens of thousands of clones in its table, and 85% to 90% of those were observed once. In total, the top ten clones hold 9% to 9.5% of the sample. Relative to germline, V is missing 2 bases and J is missing 9 bases, with 10 bases of the junction outside any gene match. Looking up the germline V gene yields CDR1 SGHAT and CDR2 FQNNGV. The CDR3 holds 16 amino acids from the cysteine to the phenylalanine. Only the CDR3 region is kept as DNA, spanning 48 bases read in frame from base 1. For this clone: What this receptor recognizes is not known. Nothing much larger sits one base from this clone, and base qualities are not available.

The chain employs TRBV11-2 and TRBJ2-1; TRBD2 agrees with 10 junctional bases. Sequenced here: peripheral blood, sampled after pregnancy. The sequence was obtained from a female donor in good health, enrolled as a control in a pregnancy study. The DNA reads as follows: TGTGCCAGCAGCTTAAGTAGCGGGAGGCGGAGGGGTGAGCAGTTCTTC. Translated, this is CASSLSSGRRRGEQFF.